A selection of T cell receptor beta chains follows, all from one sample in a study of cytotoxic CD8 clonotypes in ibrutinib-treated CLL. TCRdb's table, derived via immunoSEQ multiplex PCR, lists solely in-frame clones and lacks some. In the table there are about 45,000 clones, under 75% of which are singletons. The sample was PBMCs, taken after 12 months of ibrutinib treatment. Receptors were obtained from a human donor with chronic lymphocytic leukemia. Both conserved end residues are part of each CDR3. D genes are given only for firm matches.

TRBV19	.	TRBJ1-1	CASSINSRTDTEAFF
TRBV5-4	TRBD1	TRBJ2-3	CASSFQTGITDTQYF
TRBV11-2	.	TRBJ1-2	CASSFPPIDYGYTF
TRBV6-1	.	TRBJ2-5	CASRRKHQETQYF
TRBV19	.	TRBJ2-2	CASSRPAGPTGELFF
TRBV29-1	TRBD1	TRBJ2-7	CSVRGTGSYEQYF
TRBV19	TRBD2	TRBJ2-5	CASSILAGAGETQYF
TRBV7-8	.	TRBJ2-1	CASSSTVHVSSYNEQFF
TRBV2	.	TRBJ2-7	CAAEGGFSYEQYF
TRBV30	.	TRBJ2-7	CAWTTTGRGLYEQYF
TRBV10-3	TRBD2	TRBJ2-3	CAISEGSGGAPDTQYF
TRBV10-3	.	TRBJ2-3	CAISESVSADTQYF
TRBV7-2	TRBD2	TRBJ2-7	CASSPRPGGLAAYEQYF
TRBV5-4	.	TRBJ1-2	CASSLGRGNFDGYTF
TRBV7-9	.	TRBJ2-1	CASSLGEDNEQFF
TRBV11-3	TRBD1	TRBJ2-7	CASSSGQGLHEQYF